Below, 29 T cell receptor beta chains from the same sample are listed, as sequenced in a study of blood T cell repertoires in COVID-19. Here immunoSEQ multiplex PCR was the method, and the copy in TCRdb shows in-frame clones only, minus some. Among 290,000 or so clones listed, 80% to 95% were seen once. The sequenced sample was peripheral blood. These receptors were taken from a woman aged 25-40 years with COVID-19, enrolled during active disease.

The rearrangement uses TRBV12-5 and TRBJ1-2; TRBD1 agrees at 8 bases. Germline lookup yields CDR1 LGHNT and CDR2 FRNRAP. CDR3 length equals 13 residues. V trimming: 5 bases; J trimming: 7 bases; junction bases outside the gene matches: 6. The CDR3 DNA reads TGTGCTAGTGGTCGGACAGGGACTTCTGGCTACACCTTC. Protein sequence: CASGRTGTSGYTF.

V usage is TRBV4-1 and J usage is TRBJ2-1, with 8 bases identical to TRBD2. The trim removed 3 bases at V and 1 base at J, leaving 8 bases unmatched. Germline loops: CDR1 MGHRA, CDR2 YSYEKL. The length of the CDR3 is 17 residues. The CDR3 DNA is TGCGCCAGCAGCCACCATCTGAGCGGGAGTTCCTACAATGAGCAGTTCTTC. It yields the protein CASSHHLSGSSYNEQFF.

The chain is built from TRBV2 and TRBJ2-2; the D gene is possibly TRBD1 (6 bases). This CDR3 contains 16 residues. Germline V lookup: CDR1 SNHLY, CDR2 FYNNEI. Trimming removed 7 bases at V and 1 base at J, with 16 bases between. In DNA form, the CDR3 reads TGTGCCAGCATTAGAGGGGGAAGCGGGAACACCGGGGAGCTGTTTTTT. This sequence encodes CASIRGGSGNTGELFF.

This clone came up a few times. V and J are TRBV7-2 and TRBJ2-7, with D perhaps matching TRBD1 (6 bases). V lost 0 bases, J lost 1 base, and 16 bases lay in between. This CDR3 has 17 residues. The germline V gene encodes CDR1 SGHTA and CDR2 FQGNSA. CDR3: CASSLAHSGTRSYEQYF. Here the CDR3 DNA reads TGTGCCAGCAGCTTAGCCCACTCCGGGACACGGTCCTACGAGCAGTACTTC.

The chain couples TRBV7-3 to TRBJ2-3; 7 bases match TRBD2. In germline, CDR1 is SGHTA, CDR2 FQGTGA. This CDR3 has 14 amino acids. V was clipped by 3 bases and J by 3 bases; unmatched bases: 3. CDR3 coding DNA: TGTGCCAGCAGCTTTAACGGGGGGACAGATACGCAGTATTTT. Translating it yields CASSFNGGTDTQYF. The variable domain in full, with the rest retrieved from reference TRBV7-3 and TRBJ2-3, is GAGVSQTPSNKVTEKGKYVELRCDPISGHTALYWYRQSLGQGPEFLIYFQGTGAADDSGLPNDRFFAVRPEGSVSTLKIQRTERGDSAVYLCASSFNGGTDTQYFGPGTRLTVL.

V usage is TRBV11-2 and J usage is TRBJ2-7; D gene unclear. CDR3 length: 11 residues. Germline V gene lookup returns CDR1 SGHAT and CDR2 FQNNGV. V was trimmed by 1 base and J by 6 bases, leaving 4 bases between them. Written as DNA, the CDR3 is TGTGCCAGCAGCTTAGCGGTCGAGCAGTACTTC. This codes for CASSLAVEQYF.

This clone was seen only a few times. The V call is TRBV5-4, the J call TRBJ1-2; D is uncertain. CDR1 SGHNT and CDR2 YYREEE come from the germline V gene (reference sequence). The CDR3 spans 15 residues. V was cut by 0 bases and J by 4 bases, with 13 bases left in between. This CDR3 is CASSLGHGEGYGYTF. The CDR3 DNA reads as TGTGCCAGCAGCTTGGGGCACGGAGAGGGCTATGGCTACACCTTC. The variable domain in full, with the rest retrieved from reference TRBV5-4 and TRBJ1-2, is ETGVTQSPTHLIKTRGQQVTLRCSSQSGHNTVSWYQQALGQGPQFIFQYYREEENGRGNFPPRFSGLQFPNYSSELNVNALELDDSALYLCASSLGHGEGYGYTFGSGTRLTVV.

CDR3 sequence: CASSLGTSTYNEQFF. In DNA form, the CDR3 reads TGTGCCAGCAGCTTGGGGACTAGCACCTACAATGAGCAGTTCTTC. V is TRBV5-4 and J is TRBJ2-1; 8 bases line up with TRBD2. The V gene's germline CDR1 is SGHNT and CDR2 YYREEE (reference sequence). V shed 0 bases, J shed 2 bases, and the junction held 1 base outside the gene matches. The CDR3 has 15 amino acids.

The chain combines TRBV19 with TRBJ1-2; 8 positions match TRBD1. The J segment lost 7 bases and the V segment lost 6 bases, leaving 10 bases of the junction unmatched. CDR3 length: 14 amino acids. Germline V gene sequence: CDR1 LNHDA, CDR2 SQIVND (reference sequence). The CDR3 DNA is TGTGCCAGTAGCTTGGACAGGGAACTAGGTGGCTACACCTTC. Translated: CASSLDRELGGYTF.

The chain combines TRBV5-1 with TRBJ2-2; maybe TRBD2 (5 bases). Germline V gene data show CDR1 as SGHRS and CDR2 as YFSETQ. The germline V and J ends were trimmed by 4 bases and 3 bases, with 13 bases remaining between them. The CDR3 totals 15 residues. CDR3 nucleotides: TGCGCCAGCAGCAATACGCTGGAGGACACCGGGGAGCTGTTTTTT. It codes for CASSNTLEDTGELFF.

The count of this clone is one. The chain joins TRBV9 to TRBJ1-1; 8 bases agree with TRBD1. The V gene end was trimmed by 0 bases and the J gene end by 5 bases; junction bases not matched to a gene: 3. This CDR3 is built from 14 residues. Germline assignment: CDR1 SGDLS and CDR2 YYNGEE. This CDR3 is CASSVVQGATEAFF. The CDR3 bases are TGTGCCAGCAGCGTAGTTCAGGGGGCGACTGAAGCTTTCTTT.

The chain combines TRBV30 with TRBJ2-3; TRBD2 agrees at 7 bases. This CDR3 is 14 amino acids long. Germline CDR1 and CDR2: GTSNPN and SVGIG (reference sequence). V lost 4 bases and J lost 11; bases outside the gene matches: 15. As DNA, the CDR3 is TGTGCCTGGACCTACCGGAGGGGAGGGTCGGGGCAGTATTTT. Encoded protein: CAWTYRRGGSGQYF.

The genes are TRBV6-5 and TRBJ1-2; TRBD1 matches at 9 bases. The J segment lost 4 bases and the V segment lost 0 bases, leaving 0 bases of the junction unmatched. The CDR3 loop spans 14 amino acids. Germline V gene sequence: CDR1 MNHEY, CDR2 SVGAGI. The CDR3 is CASSYSDRGYGYTF. Written as DNA, the CDR3 is TGTGCCAGCAGTTACTCGGACAGGGGCTATGGCTACACCTTC.

The chain couples TRBV11-1 to TRBJ2-7; 10 nucleotides align to TRBD2. The CDR3 is made up of 16 amino acids. Looked up from germline, CDR1 is SGHAT and CDR2 is FQDESV (reference sequence). With 5 bases clipped from V and 0 bases from J, the junction kept 7 bases outside the gene matches. The CDR3 bases are TGTGCCAGCAGCCAAAGGACTAGCGGATCCTCCTACGAGCAGTACTTC. This translates into CASSQRTSGSSYEQYF.

In this sample, this clone turned up a few times. The chain uses TRBV27 and TRBJ2-7; 10 bases line up with TRBD1. Germline V lookup: CDR1 MNHEY, CDR2 SMNVEV (reference sequence). The CDR3 length is 13 residues. The V segment lost 3 bases and the J segment 6 bases; nucleotides outside the gene matches: 2. The CDR3 loop reads CASSFGQGGEQYF. The CDR3 DNA is TGTGCCAGCAGTTTTGGACAGGGGGGCGAGCAGTACTTC.

This clone was recorded only once. V and J are TRBV6-5 and TRBJ2-2, with 9 bases lining up with TRBD1. The CDR3 loop spans 15 amino acids. Germline CDR1 and CDR2: MNHEY and SVGAGI. V lost 7 bases and J lost 4; bases outside the gene matches: 7. This chain's CDR3 is CASTVQGAVTGELFF. DNA of the CDR3: TGTGCCAGCACCGTACAGGGGGCGGTCACCGGGGAGCTGTTTTTT.

The chain is built from TRBV5-1 and TRBJ2-1; 9 nucleotides agree with TRBD1. J lost 8 bases, V lost 4 bases, and 16 bases had no gene match. Germline lookup yields CDR1 SGHRS and CDR2 YFSETQ. The CDR3 extends over 17 amino acids. DNA of the CDR3: TGCGCCAGCAGCCCCGTAGGGGGGACAGGGTCCCTATATGAGCAGTTCTTC. Its translation: CASSPVGGTGSLYEQFF. Full variable domain (outside the CDR3, taken from reference TRBV5-1 and TRBJ2-1): KAGVTQTPRYLIKTRGQQVTLSCSPISGHRSVSWYQQTPGQGLQFLFEYFSETQRNKGNFPGRFSGRQFSNSRSEMNVSTLELGDSALYLCASSPVGGTGSLYEQFFGPGTRLTVL.

This chain connects TRBV5-8 to TRBJ1-3, with 8 bases identical to TRBD1. This CDR3 spans 17 amino acids. Trimming took 1 base from V and 0 from J; bases not matched to a gene: 6. Germline-derived CDR1 and CDR2 are SGHTS and YDEGEE. The CDR3 coding sequence is TGTGCCAGCAGCTTGACTAACAGGGGGGCCTCTGGAAACACCATATATTTT. Translated: CASSLTNRGASGNTIYF.

The gene calls are TRBV12-3 or TRBV12-4 and TRBJ1-1, with D hard to call. Trimming left V 3 bases short and J 3 bases short, with 5 bases between. The CDR3 runs 12 residues. CDR3 residues: CASSFHDTEAFF. In DNA, the CDR3 is TGTGCCAGCAGTTTTCATGACACTGAAGCTTTCTTT.

The chain joins TRBV19 to TRBJ2-7; 9 positions agree with TRBD2. Germline CDR1 LNHDA, CDR2 SQIVND (reference sequence). The CDR3 has 15 residues. V shed 6 bases and J 3 bases; nucleotides not matched to a gene: 9. Here the CDR3 DNA reads TGTGCCAGTAGCCCCGTAGCGGGAGTTATCTACGAGCAGTACTTC. It yields the protein CASSPVAGVIYEQYF.

Concerning this clone: Other DNA variants within this sample encode the same CDR3. This chain links TRBV5-5 with TRBJ2-7; 7 bases map to TRBD2. Germline V lookup: CDR1 SGHKS, CDR2 YYEKEE (reference sequence). CDR3 length: 16 residues. Trimming cost V 0 bases and J 2 bases; bases outside gene matches: 8. The CDR3 loop is CASSLEGGRAAYEQYF. In DNA form, the CDR3 reads TGTGCCAGCAGCTTGGAGGGAGGGAGGGCCGCCTACGAGCAGTACTTC.

The V gene is TRBV30, the J gene TRBJ1-1; D is undetermined. The germline V gene encodes CDR1 GTSNPN and CDR2 SVGIG (reference sequence). The CDR3 loop spans 12 amino acids. The V end was cut by 0 bases, the J end by 4 bases, with 6 bases between. CDR3 in DNA: TGTGCCTGGAGTGTCGCAGGCACTGAAGCTTTCTTT. This translates into CAWSVAGTEAFF.

J is TRBJ2-3 and V is TRBV5-1; possible D gene TRBD2, 6 bases. Germline V gives CDR1 SGHRS, CDR2 YFSETQ. CDR3 length equals 16 residues. V was clipped by 1 base and J by 2 bases, with 14 bases between them. CDR3 coding DNA: TGCGCCAGCAGCTTGACGGGACTCGACCACACAGATACGCAGTATTTT. This translates into CASSLTGLDHTDTQYF.

The V call is TRBV6-5, the J call TRBJ2-7; 7 nucleotides match TRBD1. This CDR3 is built from 13 residues. CDR1 and CDR2 from the germline V gene are MNHEY and SVGAGI. V lost 10 bases and J lost 0; bases outside the gene matches: 6. The CDR3 reads CATRQGPSYEQYF. The CDR3 DNA is TGTGCCACCCGACAGGGACCCTCCTACGAGCAGTACTTC.

CDR3: CASSERQELNYGYTF. The CDR3 DNA follows: TGTGCCAGCAGCGAACGACAGGAGCTTAACTATGGCTACACCTTC. The chain links TRBV13 to TRBJ1-2; D is perhaps TRBD1 (6 bases). V was clipped by 5 bases and J by 1 base, with 14 bases between them. Germline V CDR1 and CDR2: PRHDT, FYEKMQ (reference sequence). CDR3 length: 15 amino acids.

The chain joins TRBV5-1 to TRBJ2-1; D gene ambiguous. Germline V gene data show CDR1 as SGHRS and CDR2 as YFSETQ. Trimming stripped 1 base from V and 3 bases from J, with 11 bases between. The CDR3 totals 15 residues. CDR3 coding DNA: TGCGCCAGCAGCTTGAGTCCACTCCTCTACAATGAGCAGTTCTTC. Protein sequence: CASSLSPLLYNEQFF. Full variable domain (remainder filled in from reference TRBV5-1 and TRBJ2-1): KAGVTQTPRYLIKTRGQQVTLSCSPISGHRSVSWYQQTPGQGLQFLFEYFSETQRNKGNFPGRFSGRQFSNSRSEMNVSTLELGDSALYLCASSLSPLLYNEQFFGPGTRLTVL.

The chain uses TRBV10-1 and TRBJ2-5; no clear D. There are 13 residues in the CDR3. Trimming stripped 3 bases from V and 5 bases from J, with 10 bases between. Germline loops: CDR1 WNHNN, CDR2 SYGVQD (reference sequence). CDR3 DNA: TGCGCCAGCAGTGATAGTTGGTCGGAGACCCAGTACTTC. It encodes CASSDSWSETQYF.

The table lists this clone with a few counts. The chain is built from TRBV27 and TRBJ2-7; 8 bases align to TRBD2. Germline CDR1 MNHEY, CDR2 SMNVEV (reference sequence). This CDR3 has 14 amino acids. Trimming took 3 bases from V and 3 from J; bases not matched to a gene: 4. CDR3 amino acids: CASSFSGGDYEQYF. Here the CDR3 DNA reads TGTGCCAGCAGTTTTTCCGGGGGGGACTACGAGCAGTACTTC.

This sequence joins TRBV7-3 and TRBJ2-7, with TRBD2 identical over 9 bases. Germline loops: CDR1 SGHTA, CDR2 FQGTGA. The length of the CDR3 is 15 residues. J was trimmed by 0 bases and V by 5 bases; bases with no gene match: 5. CDR3: CASSPGLAYSYEQYF. For the CDR3, the DNA is TGTGCCAGCAGCCCAGGACTAGCGTACTCCTACGAGCAGTACTTC.